This T cell receptor beta chain was found in a study of technical replicates of blood from four donors. Here immunoSEQ multiplex PCR was the method, and the copy in TCRdb shows in-frame clones only, minus some. The sample contains roughly 72,000 clones, 90% to 95% of which appear only once. The germline gives CDR1 MNHEY, CDR2 SMNVEV (reference sequence). With 5 bases removed from V and 2 bases from J, the gap between germline ends came to 17 bases. The CDR3 is 16 amino acids. The clonotype was recovered from a human donor in good health. V usage is TRBV27 and J usage is TRBJ2-3, with TRBD2 as a possible D gene (6 bases). The sample was T cells isolated from PBMCs. In nucleotides, the CDR3 is TGTGCCAGCAGTAAGTACGGGACTGGGGACACAGATACGCAGTATTTT. Translated: CASSKYGTGDTDTQYF.